The clone carrying this T cell receptor (beta chain) was counted once. The entry originates in a study of T cell changes during pregnancy in multiple sclerosis. Repertoires were generated with immunoSEQ multiplex PCR, while TCRdb's copy carries only in-frame clones and drops some. The profile shows around 77,000 clones, 90% to 95% of them singletons. Source: peripheral blood, taken in the third trimester of pregnancy. The clonotype comes from a female donor in good health, enrolled as a control in a pregnancy study.

CDR3 sequence reads: CASSYWQGARDEQYF. CDR3 in DNA: TGTGCCAGCAGCTATTGGCAGGGGGCGAGGGACGAGCAGTACTTC. The gene calls are TRBV5-4 and TRBJ2-7; 8 nucleotides line up with TRBD1. Germline V lookup: CDR1 SGHNT, CDR2 YYREEE (reference sequence). The CDR3 has 15 amino acids. Trimming took 3 bases from V and 5 from J; bases not matched to a gene: 10.